What follows is one T cell receptor beta chain and its context. The germline V gene has CDR1 MGHRA and CDR2 YSYEKL. Unmatched junction bases numbered 10, after V lost 0 bases and J lost 8 bases. The CDR3 is 16 residues long. Libraries were prepared by immunoSEQ multiplex PCR; TCRdb keeps only in-frame clonotypes and omits some of them. The sample contains about 70,000 clones, 88% of which appear only once. The data were obtained in a study of blood T cell repertoires in COVID-19. This sequence joins TRBV4-1 and TRBJ1-5, with 7 bases lining up with TRBD1. The origin of this receptor is a human donor in a cohort sampled during active COVID-19. The specimen was peripheral blood. DNA of the CDR3: TGCGCCAGCAGCCAAGAAGTTGCCCAGGGGGGAGAGCCCCAGCATTTT. As protein: CASSQEVAQGGEPQHF.